Listed below are T cell receptor beta chains from one sample, sequenced in a study of shared clonotypes between healthy human individuals. The repertoire was sequenced with immunoSEQ multiplex PCR; TCRdb's copy has only in-frame clones and lacks some. The table records 850,000 to 1,200,000 clones, under 80% of them present only once. Input material: memory CD4+ T cells sorted from blood. The source of these receptors is a man between 18 and 35 years old in good health. Each CDR3 is given with its conserved first and last residue. A D gene is named only where the DNA matches it firmly. The listing skips clone size in some rows; elsewhere it reads once, few, many or a size class.

CDR3 protein	CDR3 DNA	clone size	J gene	V gene	D gene
CASARDRGHEQYF	TGCGCCAGCGCCCGGGACAGGGGGCACGAGCAGTACTTC	-	TRBJ2-7	TRBV4-3	TRBD1
CASSQEFWGGYTF	TGCGCCAGCAGCCAAGAATTTTGGGGTGGCTACACCTTC	-	TRBJ1-2	TRBV4-1	-
CASSGYGTGAKNIQYF	TGTGCCAGTAGTGGTTATGGTACAGGGGCCAAAAACATTCAGTACTTC	-	TRBJ2-4	TRBV19	-
CASSVAGSSDTQYF	TGTGCCAGCAGCGTAGCGGGGAGTTCAGATACGCAGTATTTT	-	TRBJ2-3	TRBV9	-
CASSRGLAGDEQYF	TGTGCCAGCAGTCGGGGACTAGCGGGAGACGAGCAGTACTTC	-	TRBJ2-7	TRBV11-2	TRBD2
CASSSRDRGYEKLFF	TGTGCCAGCAGCTCCCGGGACAGGGGATATGAAAAACTGTTTTTT	-	TRBJ1-4	TRBV11-1	TRBD1
CAWRPGLLNTEAFF	TGTGCCTGGAGACCGGGACTGCTGAACACTGAAGCTTTCTTT	few	TRBJ1-1	TRBV30	-
CASSLQLAPSSYEQYF	TGTGCCAGCAGCCTCCAACTAGCGCCCAGCTCCTACGAGCAGTACTTC	-	TRBJ2-7	TRBV11-2	TRBD2
CSADMMNTQYF	TGCAGTGCCGATATGATGAATACGCAGTATTTT	-	TRBJ2-3	TRBV20-1	-
CASSLSRLATNEKLFF	TGCGCCAGCAGCTTGAGTCGGCTTGCAACTAATGAAAAACTGTTTTTT	-	TRBJ1-4	TRBV5-1	-
CASSRGGDIIRQPQHF	TGTGCCAGCAGCCGTGGAGGGGACATAATACGGCAGCCCCAGCATTTT	-	TRBJ1-5	TRBV7-9	-
CASRANADYEQYF	TGTGCCAGCAGGGCGAATGCCGACTACGAGCAGTACTTC	-	TRBJ2-7	TRBV14	-
CATSRDGSQGQYF	TGTGCCACCAGCAGAGATGGTTCCCAGGGGCAGTATTTT	-	TRBJ2-3	TRBV15	-
CASRVHRNTEAFF	TGTGCCAGCAGGGTTCACAGGAACACTGAAGCTTTCTTT	few	TRBJ1-1	TRBV6-5	-
CASSFQAGSGETQYF	TGTGCCAGCAGCTTCCAAGCGGGGAGTGGAGAGACCCAGTACTTC	-	TRBJ2-5	TRBV7-2	TRBD2
CASSLGRREGLNEQYF	TGTGCCAGCAGCTTGGGTCGGCGGGAGGGCCTGAACGAGCAGTACTTC	-	TRBJ2-7	TRBV5-6	TRBD2
CASSLVGTTSYNEQFF	TGCGCCAGCAGCTTGGTTGGGACTACCTCCTACAATGAGCAGTTCTTC	many	TRBJ2-1	TRBV5-1	TRBD2
CASSKDRSSGNTIYF	TGCGCCAGCAGCAAGGACAGAAGCTCTGGAAACACCATATATTTT	-	TRBJ1-3	TRBV5-1	-
CASSALAGGRETQYF	TGTGCCAGTAGTGCTTTAGCGGGGGGCCGGGAGACCCAGTACTTC	-	TRBJ2-5	TRBV19	TRBD2
CATGLSGGGNTIYF	TGTGCCACCGGACTGAGCGGGGGTGGAAACACCATATATTTT	once	TRBJ1-3	TRBV6-1	-
CASSYPPGGTGYEQYF	TGTGCCAGCAGTTACCCTCCGGGAGGTACGGGCTACGAGCAGTACTTC	once	TRBJ2-7	TRBV6-6	TRBD2
CASSWDKKQYF	TGCGCCAGCAGCTGGGACAAAAAGCAGTATTTT	-	TRBJ2-3	TRBV5-1	-
CASSPRGSYNEQFF	TGTGCCAGCAGTCCACGGGGCTCCTACAATGAGCAGTTCTTC	once	TRBJ2-1	TRBV9	-
CASSRLAGGGGAGELFF	TGCGCCAGCAGCCGACTAGCGGGGGGAGGAGGGGCCGGGGAGCTGTTTTTT	-	TRBJ2-2	TRBV4-1	TRBD2
CASRPGLAEETQYF	TGTGCCAGCAGACCTGGACTAGCGGAAGAGACCCAGTACTTC	-	TRBJ2-5	TRBV7-9	TRBD2
CASSSTPTGSPFF	TGTGCCAGCAGCTCAACCCCTACAGGGAGTCCTTTCTTT	-	TRBJ1-1	TRBV7-9	-
CASSLGTSTLEAFF	TGTGCCAGCAGTTTAGGGACGAGCACCCTCGAAGCTTTCTTT	-	TRBJ1-1	TRBV28	-
CASSATQGNTEAFF	TGTGCCAGCAGTGCGACTCAGGGGAACACTGAAGCTTTCTTT	few	TRBJ1-1	TRBV2	-
CAKWGRQGETQYF	TGTGCCAAATGGGGTCGACAGGGAGAGACCCAGTACTTC	-	TRBJ2-5	TRBV2	TRBD1
CSVYLAGTGELFF	TGCAGCGTTTATCTAGCGGGGACCGGGGAGCTGTTTTTT	few	TRBJ2-2	TRBV29-1	TRBD2
CASSERETPSGRLDEQYF	TGTGCCAGCAGTGAACGGGAAACCCCCAGCGGGAGGTTGGACGAGCAGTACTTC	-	TRBJ2-7	TRBV2	TRBD2
CAWSLGGMDQPQHF	TGTGCCTGGAGCCTAGGGGGAATGGATCAGCCCCAGCATTTT	-	TRBJ1-5	TRBV30	-
CAISEEEGSPQHF	TGTGCCATCAGTGAGGAGGAAGGATCGCCCCAGCATTTT	-	TRBJ1-5	TRBV10-3	-
CASKGQGHQPQHF	TGTGCCAGCAAGGGACAGGGCCACCAGCCCCAGCATTTT	-	TRBJ1-5	TRBV27	TRBD1
CASSPGPLNTEAFF	TGTGCCAGCAGCCCGGGACCGCTGAACACTGAAGCTTTCTTT	-	TRBJ1-1	TRBV5-4	-
CASSLEGLAGETQYF	TGTGCCAGCAGCTTGGAGGGACTAGCCGGAGAGACCCAGTACTTC	once	TRBJ2-5	TRBV5-4	TRBD2
CASNIGGASLNKNIQYF	TGTGCCAGTAATATCGGGGGGGCCTCGCTGAACAAAAACATTCAGTACTTC	-	TRBJ2-4	TRBV19	TRBD2
CASSFRTGANEKLFF	TGTGCCAGCAGTTTTCGGACAGGGGCGAATGAAAAACTGTTTTTT	-	TRBJ1-4	TRBV6-5	TRBD1
CATETGPANTGELFF	TGTGCCACCGAGACAGGTCCCGCGAACACCGGGGAGCTGTTTTTT	-	TRBJ2-2	TRBV10-3	-
CASSLGTGVTGELFF	TGTGCCAGCAGCCTAGGGACAGGGGTCACCGGGGAGCTGTTTTTT	-	TRBJ2-2	TRBV7-6	TRBD1
CASSFFVGEKLFF	TGTGCCAGCAGCTTCTTTGTTGGGGAAAAACTGTTTTTT	many	TRBJ1-4	TRBV5-4	-
CAWKGQGANGELFF	TGTGCCTGGAAGGGACAGGGGGCAAACGGGGAGCTGTTTTTT	-	TRBJ2-2	TRBV30	TRBD1
CASGVRTGSETQYF	TGCGCCAGCGGGGTCCGAACCGGGAGTGAGACCCAGTACTTC	once	TRBJ2-5	TRBV5-1	-
CASSPNNRGEAFF	TGTGCCAGCAGCCCAAACAACAGGGGCGAAGCTTTCTTT	-	TRBJ1-1	TRBV27	TRBD1
CASVQRGAYEQYF	TGTGCCAGCGTTCAAAGGGGAGCCTACGAGCAGTACTTC	few	TRBJ2-7	TRBV2	-
CASSLARVRGTDTQYF	TGTGCCAGCAGCTTAGCGCGGGTTAGGGGCACAGATACGCAGTATTTT	-	TRBJ2-3	TRBV7-2	-
CASSLTGKERGEQFF	TGCGCCAGCAGCTTGACAGGGAAAGAACGCGGTGAGCAGTTCTTC	many	TRBJ2-1	TRBV5-1	-
CASCSTVPSTEAFF	TGTGCCAGCTGTTCGACAGTGCCGAGCACTGAAGCTTTCTTT	-	TRBJ1-1	TRBV27	-
CASSRGQEGETQYF	TGTGCCAGCAGCCGGGGACAGGAAGGAGAGACCCAGTACTTC	-	TRBJ2-5	TRBV6-6	TRBD1
CASRLTATNEKLFF	TGCGCCAGCAGACTGACAGCAACTAATGAAAAACTGTTTTTT	few	TRBJ1-4	TRBV5-1	-
CASRPFMTVNYGYTF	TGTGCCAGCAGGCCTTTTATGACGGTGAACTATGGCTACACCTTC	-	TRBJ1-2	TRBV14	-